Below are 8 T cell receptor beta chains sequenced from a single sample in a study of human T cells and chemical hapten exposure. From the RACE reads, TCRdb called clonotypes with MiXCR, one entry per CDR3 protein. The table includes about 110,000 distinct CDR3 sequences, 9.5% to 15% detected once. The time point here: pre-sensitization, week 0. The treatment denotes: therapeutic diphenylcyclopropenone sensitization with weekly scalp DPC. Sequencing used whole blood, obtained in connection with sensitization to the hapten diphenylcyclopropenone (DPC). Every receptor here comes from a woman in her fifties or sixties with alopecia areata. Some clones in this sample may be carry-over from other donors' samples.

This clonotype showed up just a few times. The rearrangement links TRBV7-9 to TRBJ1-1; D may be TRBD1 (6 bases). The CDR3 is 18 amino acids. From germline, CDR1 is SEHNR and CDR2 FQNEAQ (reference sequence). V dropped 3 bases and J dropped 1 base, with 21 bases sitting between them. In DNA, the CDR3 is TGTGCCAGCAGCTTGGTCCGGGGGCCCAACCGAGAGAACACTGAAGCTTTCTTT. It translates to CASSLVRGPNRENTEAFF.

In this sample, this clonotype turned up a few times. This sequence joins TRBV12-3 or TRBV12-4 and TRBJ1-5, with no clear D. This CDR3 comprises 11 residues. Trimming took off 6 bases at V and 3 bases at J, with 3 bases between the two ends. Written as DNA, the CDR3 is TGTGCCAGCAGCTACAATCAGCCCCAGCATTTT. Encoded protein: CASSYNQPQHF.

This rearrangement joins TRBV7-2 to TRBJ1-2, with TRBD1 as a possible D gene (6 bases). V was cut by 5 bases and J by 5 bases, with 18 bases left in between. CDR1 SGHTA and CDR2 FQGNSA come from the germline V gene. The CDR3 is 15 residues long. CDR3 nucleotide sequence: TGTGCCAGCAGCCCGGAAGGGGGGTTTGGATATGGCTACACCTTC. Amino acid sequence: CASSPEGGFGYGYTF.

This rearrangement joins TRBV5-1 to TRBJ2-3; 8 bases agree with TRBD2. Losses at the gene ends were 7 bases for V and 4 bases for J; bases not matched to a gene: 20. Germline loops: CDR1 SGHRS, CDR2 YFSETQ. The CDR3 sequence is 18 residues long. The CDR3 bases are TGCGCCAGCGGCCCTATGGGGGGACTAGTCTCCCCGTCAGATACGCAGTATTTT. This encodes CASGPMGGLVSPSDTQYF.

Only a few counts were recorded for this clonotype. The rearrangement uses TRBV7-6 and TRBJ2-5, with D perhaps matching TRBD1 (6 bases). This CDR3 spans 17 amino acids. V was trimmed by 2 bases and J by 6 bases, leaving 22 bases between them. Germline CDR1 SGHVS, CDR2 FNYEAQ. The CDR3 here is CASSLIYRAIPSQTQYF. The DNA of the CDR3 is TGTGCCAGCAGCTTAATCTACAGGGCAATACCAAGCCAGACCCAGTACTTC.

This clonotype was seen a few times. The chain recombines TRBV7-2 with TRBJ2-2, with D hard to call. Per germline, CDR1 SGHTA and CDR2 FQGNSA. CDR3 length: 15 amino acids. The V end was cut by 5 bases, the J end by 3 bases, with 13 bases between. The CDR3 loop reads CASSPRMADTGELFF. The CDR3 DNA reads as TGTGCCAGCAGCCCCCGAATGGCGGACACCGGGGAGCTGTTTTTT.

This clonotype came up many times. V and J are TRBV20-1 and TRBJ2-7; weak D call: TRBD1 (6 bases). The germline CDR1 and CDR2 sequences are DFQATT and SNEGSKA (reference sequence). The V and J ends lost 6 bases and 0 bases respectively, with 15 bases between them. This CDR3 has 14 residues. The CDR3 sequence: CSARPAGVSYEQYF. CDR3 in DNA: TGCAGTGCACGCCCGGCAGGGGTCTCCTACGAGCAGTACTTC.

This clonotype was observed a handful of times. The rearrangement uses TRBV20-1 and TRBJ1-5; TRBD1 matches 10 bases. Trimming removed 2 bases from V and 3 bases from J; junction bases left unmatched: 4. CDR1 and CDR2 from the germline V gene are DFQATT and SNEGSKA (reference sequence). This CDR3 comprises 15 residues. This CDR3 reads CSARSGQGDNQPQHF. Here the CDR3 DNA reads TGCAGTGCTAGATCAGGACAGGGGGACAATCAGCCCCAGCATTTT.